Given below is one T cell receptor (beta chain) in context. Its antigen is unidentified. The CDR3 has 17 residues. CDR1 is LGHNA and CDR2 is YNFKEQ in the germline V gene. J lost 6 bases, V lost 0 bases, and 9 bases had no gene match. This specimen belongs to a study of cytomegalovirus exposure and HLA in healthy donors. Study-wide results and caveats: Immune exposure information available was restricted to CMV serostatus. TRBV6-2, TRBV6-3 and other indistinguishable V segments were excluded. As was reported, the HLA-A and HLA-B alleles of most subjects were accurately predicted from TCR beta sequences. Segments of the TCR beta V type were, in most cases, productive about 87% or about 30% of the time in an earlier analysis.

PCR involved 60 Vbeta and 13 Jbeta primers. Produced via immunoSEQ multiplex PCR; TCRdb's table is partial and in-frame only. The sample gives 200,000 to 250,000 clones, 75% to 90% of which show up once; 1% is in the top ten. Sequenced sample: PBMCs. The J gene is TRBJ2-5, the V gene TRBV4-2; 11 bases are a match to TRBD2. The TCR sequence derives from a woman aged 18-29 years in good health and CMV-seronegative. CDR3 region: CASSQEWSSGRFQTQYF. As DNA, the CDR3 is TGTGCCAGCAGCCAAGAGTGGTCTAGCGGGAGGTTTCAGACCCAGTACTTC.